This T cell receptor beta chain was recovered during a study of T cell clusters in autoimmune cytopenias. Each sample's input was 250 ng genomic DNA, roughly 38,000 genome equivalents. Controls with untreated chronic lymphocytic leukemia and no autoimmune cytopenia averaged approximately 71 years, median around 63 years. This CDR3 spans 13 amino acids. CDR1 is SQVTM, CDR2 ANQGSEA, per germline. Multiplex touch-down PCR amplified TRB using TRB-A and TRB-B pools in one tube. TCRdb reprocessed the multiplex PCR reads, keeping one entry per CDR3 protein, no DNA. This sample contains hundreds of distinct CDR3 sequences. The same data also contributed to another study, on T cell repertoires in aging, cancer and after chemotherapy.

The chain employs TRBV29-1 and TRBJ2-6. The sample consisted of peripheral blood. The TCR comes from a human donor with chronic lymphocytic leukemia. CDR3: CSVFSSGANVLTF.